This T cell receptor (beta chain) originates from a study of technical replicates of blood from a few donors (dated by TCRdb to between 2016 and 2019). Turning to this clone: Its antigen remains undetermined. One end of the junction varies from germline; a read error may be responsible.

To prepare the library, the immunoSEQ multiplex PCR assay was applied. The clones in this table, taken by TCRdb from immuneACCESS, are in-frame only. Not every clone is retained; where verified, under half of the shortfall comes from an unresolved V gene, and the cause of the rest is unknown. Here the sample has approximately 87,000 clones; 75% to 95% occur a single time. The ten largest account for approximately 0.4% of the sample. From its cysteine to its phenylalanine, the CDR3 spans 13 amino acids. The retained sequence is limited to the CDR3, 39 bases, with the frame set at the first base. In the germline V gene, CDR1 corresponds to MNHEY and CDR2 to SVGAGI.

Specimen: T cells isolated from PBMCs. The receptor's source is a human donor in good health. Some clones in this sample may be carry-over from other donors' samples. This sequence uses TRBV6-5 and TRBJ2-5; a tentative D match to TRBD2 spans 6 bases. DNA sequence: TGTGCCAGCAGTTTACACTGGAGGGCGGCGGGGCACTTC. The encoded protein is CASSLHWRAAGHF.